The subject of this entry is one TCR beta chain. These data are taken from a study of T cell changes during pregnancy in multiple sclerosis. The protocol was immunoSEQ multiplex PCR, while the TCRdb copy is restricted to in-frame clones and leaves out a portion. This table holds about 75,000 clones, more than 70% found once. Germline V gives CDR1 MNHNS, CDR2 SASEGT. Trimming left V 4 bases short and J 2 bases short, with 9 bases between. This CDR3 has 14 residues. The sample here was peripheral blood, taken in the first trimester of pregnancy. This receptor was taken from a female donor in good health, enrolled as a control in a pregnancy study. This chain uses TRBV6-1 with TRBJ1-5, with D possibly being TRBD1 (6 bases). In DNA form, the CDR3 reads TGTGCCAGCAGTGTCGCAGGGGGCAATCAGCCCCAGCATTTT. This gives the protein CASSVAGGNQPQHF.